This TCR beta chain was retrieved from a study of CXCR3-negative and CXCR3-positive naive CD8 T cells. For this clonotype: The antigen is unknown.

Germline CDR1 reads SGHDT; CDR2 reads YYEEEE. The CDR3 has 13 residues. The study made its TRB cDNA libraries by 5' RACE, adding UMI labels. TCRdb re-called the 5' RACE reads and shows each CDR3 protein once, DNA omitted. The specimen's table records some 140,000 distinct CDR3 sequences. Study-level results: Naive cells that were CXCR3-positive had more hydrophobic TRB CDR3s (compared with CXCR3-negative naive cells).

Material for sequencing was naive CXCR3+ CD8+ T cells from blood. The subset denotes: CD45RO-CCR7+CD27+CD95- naive CD8+ T cells expressing CXCR3 (TNR3+). The chain couples TRBV5-6 to TRBJ1-1. The source of this sequence is a human donor in good health. Some clones in this sample may be carry-over from other donors' samples. This CDR3 reads CASSLLMNTEAFF.